These T cell receptor beta chains were read from a single sample in a study of blood T cells in healthy people across ages. TCRdb called the 5' RACE reads again in MiXCR, with one record for every CDR3 protein. The sample carries hundreds of thousands of distinct CDR3 sequences, 49% recorded once. Sequencing input: blood. The receptors were sampled from a woman aged 55 to 70 in good health. CDR3s include the opening cysteine and the closing phenylalanine or tryptophan. The order of the fields is D gene, V gene, J gene, clone size, CDR3 DNA, CDR3 protein. A D gene is named only where the DNA matches it firmly. Some rows mark clone size as missing; the rest say once, few, many or name a class of expanded clone.

TRBD1,TRBV11-3,TRBJ2-3,NA,TGTGCCAGCAGCTCACGACAGGGTGGGGTCGATACGCAGTATTTT,CASSSRQGGVDTQYF
NA,TRBV9,TRBJ2-1,NA,TGTGCCAGCAGTCCGGAGACACGCTCCTACAATGAGCAGTTCTTC,CASSPETRSYNEQFF
TRBD2,TRBV12-3/TRBV12-4,TRBJ2-1,few,TGTGCCAGCAGTGCCGGGGGTAGCGGGGACAATGAGCAGTTCTTC,CASSAGGSGDNEQFF
TRBD1,TRBV5-5,TRBJ2-2,NA,TGTGCCAGCAGGCCGGACAGGGTCTGGACCGGGGAGCTGTTTTTT,CASRPDRVWTGELFF
TRBD1,TRBV7-3,TRBJ2-2,NA,TGTGCCAGCAGCTCCACCCCACAGGGGGCGGTGAACACCGGGGAGCTGTTTTTT,CASSSTPQGAVNTGELFF
NA,TRBV20-1,TRBJ2-2,NA,TGCAGTGCTAGAGATCGTGGGGGGATCGGGGAGCTGTTTTTT,CSARDRGGIGELFF
TRBD1,TRBV12-3/TRBV12-4,TRBJ1-6,NA,TGTGCCAGCAGCCGGGCAGGGGGCAGTTCACCCCTCCACTTT,CASSRAGGSSPLHF
TRBD1,TRBV6-2/TRBV6-3,TRBJ2-4,NA,TGTGCCAGCTTGGGAAGGGACGCGCAGGGGGCTTTGTGGAGAGCCAAAAACATTCAGTACTTC,CASLGRDAQGALWRAKNIQYF
NA,TRBV4-3,TRBJ2-5,NA,TGCGCCAGCAGCCGGGGGGAAACCTACAATGAGCAGTACTTC,CASSRGETYNEQYF
TRBD1,TRBV7-2,TRBJ2-4,many,TGTGCCAGCAGCTCACAGGGGGACAAAAACATTCAGTACTTC,CASSSQGDKNIQYF